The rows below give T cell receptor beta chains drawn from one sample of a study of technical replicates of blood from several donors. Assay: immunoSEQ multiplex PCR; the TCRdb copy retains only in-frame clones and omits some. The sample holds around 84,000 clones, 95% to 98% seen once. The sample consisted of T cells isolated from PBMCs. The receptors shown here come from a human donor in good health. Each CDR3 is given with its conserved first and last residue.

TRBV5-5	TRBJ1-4	CASSVRPMIDEKLFF
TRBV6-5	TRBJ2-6	CASSYTQGSGANVLTF
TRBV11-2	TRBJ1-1	CASSFLGGGGTEAFF
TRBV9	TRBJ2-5	CASSVAQETQYF
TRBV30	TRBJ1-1	CAWSRVGNTEAFF
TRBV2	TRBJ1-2	CASSATGLNYVGYTF
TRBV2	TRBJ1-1	CASRGRGGRTEAFF
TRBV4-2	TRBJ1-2	CASSLGGEGERAGYTF
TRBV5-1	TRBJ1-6	CASSYSSSYNSPLHF
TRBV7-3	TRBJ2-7	CASSPGGPTYEQYF
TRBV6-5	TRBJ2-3	CASNRVPSTDTQYF
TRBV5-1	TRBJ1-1	CASSVGTGYVSEAFF
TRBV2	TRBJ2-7	CASSEADRAYEQYF
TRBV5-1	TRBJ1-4	CASSRSGEEKLFF
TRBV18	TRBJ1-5	CASSPGAPRPQHF
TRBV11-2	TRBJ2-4	CASSFLWGRENIQYF
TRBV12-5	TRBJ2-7	CASGLVWQGSSYEQYF
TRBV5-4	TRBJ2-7	CASSSGQGFFEQYF
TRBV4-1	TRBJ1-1	CASSQASDTEAFF
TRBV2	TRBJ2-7	CASSDGWYKTYEQYF
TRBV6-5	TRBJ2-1	CASSYSRRNEQFF
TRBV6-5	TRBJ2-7	CASRSGGGYEQYF